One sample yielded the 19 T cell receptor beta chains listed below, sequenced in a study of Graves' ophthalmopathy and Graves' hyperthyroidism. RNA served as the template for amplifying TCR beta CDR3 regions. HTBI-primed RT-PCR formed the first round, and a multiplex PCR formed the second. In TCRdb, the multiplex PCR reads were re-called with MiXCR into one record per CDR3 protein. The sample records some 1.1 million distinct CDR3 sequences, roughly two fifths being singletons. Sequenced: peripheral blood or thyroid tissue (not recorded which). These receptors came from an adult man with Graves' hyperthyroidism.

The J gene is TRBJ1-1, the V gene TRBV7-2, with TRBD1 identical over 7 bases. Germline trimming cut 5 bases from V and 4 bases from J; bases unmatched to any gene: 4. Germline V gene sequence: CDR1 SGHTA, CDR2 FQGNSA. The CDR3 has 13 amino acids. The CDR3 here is CASSLHRGTEAFF. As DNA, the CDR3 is TGTGCCAGCAGCCTCCACAGGGGCACTGAAGCTTTCTTT.

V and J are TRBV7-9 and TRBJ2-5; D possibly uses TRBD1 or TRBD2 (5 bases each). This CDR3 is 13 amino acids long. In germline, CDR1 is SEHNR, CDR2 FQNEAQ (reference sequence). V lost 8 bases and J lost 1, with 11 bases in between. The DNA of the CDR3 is TGTGCCAGCTACCCCGGGACCCAAGAGACCCAGTACTTC. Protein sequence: CASYPGTQETQYF.

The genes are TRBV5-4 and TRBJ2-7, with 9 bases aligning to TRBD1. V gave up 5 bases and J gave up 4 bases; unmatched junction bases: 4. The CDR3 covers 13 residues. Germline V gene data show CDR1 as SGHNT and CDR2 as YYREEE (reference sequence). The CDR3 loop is CASRQQGAYEQYF. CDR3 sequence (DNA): TGTGCCAGCAGACAACAGGGGGCTTACGAGCAGTACTTC.

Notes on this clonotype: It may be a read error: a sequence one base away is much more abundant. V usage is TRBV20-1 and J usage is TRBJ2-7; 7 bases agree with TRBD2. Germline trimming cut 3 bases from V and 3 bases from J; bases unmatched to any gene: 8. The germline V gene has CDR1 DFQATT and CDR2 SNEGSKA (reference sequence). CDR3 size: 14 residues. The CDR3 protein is CSARAPGTNYEQYF. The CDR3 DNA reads TGCAGTGCTAGGGCACCGGGGACTAACTACGAGCAGTACTTC.

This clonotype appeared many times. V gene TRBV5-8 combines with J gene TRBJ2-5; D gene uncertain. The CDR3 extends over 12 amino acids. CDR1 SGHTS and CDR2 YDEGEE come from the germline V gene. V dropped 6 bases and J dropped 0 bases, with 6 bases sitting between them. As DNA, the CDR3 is TGTGCCAGCAAGGGAAACCAAGAGACCCAGTACTTC. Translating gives CASKGNQETQYF.

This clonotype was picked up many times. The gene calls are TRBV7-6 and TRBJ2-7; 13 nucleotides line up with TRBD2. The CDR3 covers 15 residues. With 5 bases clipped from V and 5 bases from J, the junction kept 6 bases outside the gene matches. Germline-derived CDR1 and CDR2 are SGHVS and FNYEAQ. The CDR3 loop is CASSLLAGGRNEQYF. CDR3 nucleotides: TGTGCCAGCAGCCTACTAGCGGGAGGGCGGAACGAGCAGTACTTC.

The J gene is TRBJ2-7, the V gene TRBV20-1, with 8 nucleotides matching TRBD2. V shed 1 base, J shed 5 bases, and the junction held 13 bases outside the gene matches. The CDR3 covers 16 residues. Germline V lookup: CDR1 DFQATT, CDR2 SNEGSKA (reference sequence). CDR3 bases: TGCAGTGCTAGAGTTCCAGCGGGGGTCCCTCCGAACGAGCAGTACTTC. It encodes CSARVPAGVPPNEQYF.

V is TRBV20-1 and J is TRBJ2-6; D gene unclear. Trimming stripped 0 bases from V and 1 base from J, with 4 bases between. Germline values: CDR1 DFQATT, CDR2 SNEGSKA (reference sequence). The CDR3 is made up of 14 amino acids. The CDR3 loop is CSARELSGANVLTF. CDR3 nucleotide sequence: TGCAGTGCTAGAGAATTATCTGGGGCCAACGTCCTGACTTTC.

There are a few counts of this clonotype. In DNA, the CDR3 is TGTGCCAGCAGTAGCATGAGGACACTTGAACTCCCTTTCTTT. Protein product: CASSSMRTLELPFF. The rearrangement uses TRBV2 and TRBJ1-1, with D maybe TRBD1 (5 bases). CDR1 is SNHLY, CDR2 FYNNEI, per germline. This CDR3 region has 14 residues. Between the trimmed V and J ends, which lost 5 bases and 12 bases, there was a span of 22 bases.

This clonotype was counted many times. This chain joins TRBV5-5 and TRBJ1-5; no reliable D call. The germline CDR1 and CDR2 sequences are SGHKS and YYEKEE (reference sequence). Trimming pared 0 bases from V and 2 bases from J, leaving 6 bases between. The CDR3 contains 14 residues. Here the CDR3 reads CASSLGYRNQPQHF. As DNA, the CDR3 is TGTGCCAGCAGCTTGGGATACCGCAATCAGCCCCAGCATTTT.

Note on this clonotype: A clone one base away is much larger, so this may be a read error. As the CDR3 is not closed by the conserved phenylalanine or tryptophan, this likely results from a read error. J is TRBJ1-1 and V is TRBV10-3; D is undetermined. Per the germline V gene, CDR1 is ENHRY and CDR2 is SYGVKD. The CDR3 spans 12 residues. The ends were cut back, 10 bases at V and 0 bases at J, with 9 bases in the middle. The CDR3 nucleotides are TGTGCCAGCAGGACCCTGAACACTGAAGCTTTCTCT. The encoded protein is CASRTLNTEAFS.

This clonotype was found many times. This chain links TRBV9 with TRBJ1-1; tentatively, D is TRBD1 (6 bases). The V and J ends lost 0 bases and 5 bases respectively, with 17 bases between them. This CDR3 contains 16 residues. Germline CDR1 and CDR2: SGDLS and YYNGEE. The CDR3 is CASSVEGGLLGTEAFF. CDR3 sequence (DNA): TGTGCCAGCAGCGTAGAAGGGGGGCTCTTGGGGACTGAAGCTTTCTTT. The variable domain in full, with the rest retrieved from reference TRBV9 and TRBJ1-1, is DSGVTQTPKHLITATGQRVTLRCSPRSGDLSVYWYQQSLDQGLQFLIQYYNGEERAKGNILERFSAQQFPDLHSELNLSSLELGDSALYFCASSVEGGLLGTEAFFGQGTRLTVV.

The CDR3 nucleotides are TGTGCCAGCAGTGGGACACGCTGGCAGGAGACCCAGTACTTC. Protein product: CASSGTRWQETQYF. This chain uses TRBV2 with TRBJ2-5; TRBD1 is a possible D gene (5 bases). With 4 bases removed from V and 5 bases from J, the gap between germline ends came to 14 bases. Looked up from germline, CDR1 is SNHLY and CDR2 is FYNNEI. The CDR3 is 14 amino acids.

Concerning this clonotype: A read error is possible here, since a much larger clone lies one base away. The DNA for the CDR3 is TGTGCCAGCAGCTTAGGCAGGGGGGCGAATGAAAAACTGTTTTTT. As protein: CASSLGRGANEKLFF. This chain links TRBV7-9 with TRBJ1-4; 7 positions agree with TRBD1. V lost 1 base, J lost 5 bases, and 4 bases stayed unmatched. Germline CDR1 and CDR2: SEHNR and FQNEAQ (reference sequence). The CDR3 is made up of 15 amino acids.

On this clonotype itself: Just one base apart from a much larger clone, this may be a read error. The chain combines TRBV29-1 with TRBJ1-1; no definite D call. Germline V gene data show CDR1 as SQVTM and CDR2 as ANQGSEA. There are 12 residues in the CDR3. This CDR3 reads CSVWAGNTVAFF. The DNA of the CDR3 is TGCAGCGTTTGGGCGGGGAACACTGTAGCTTTCTTT.

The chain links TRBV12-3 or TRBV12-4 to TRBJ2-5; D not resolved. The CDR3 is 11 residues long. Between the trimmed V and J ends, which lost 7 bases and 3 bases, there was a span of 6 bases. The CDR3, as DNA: TGTGCCAGCACCCAGGAAGAGACCCAGTACTTC. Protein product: CASTQEETQYF.

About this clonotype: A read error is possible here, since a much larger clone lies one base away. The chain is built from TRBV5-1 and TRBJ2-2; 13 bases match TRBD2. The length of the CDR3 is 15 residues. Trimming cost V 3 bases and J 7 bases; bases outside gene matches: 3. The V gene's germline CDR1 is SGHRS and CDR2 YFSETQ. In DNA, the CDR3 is TGCGCCAGCAGCTCCGGACTAGCGGGAGACGGGGAGCTGTTTTTT. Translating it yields CASSSGLAGDGELFF.

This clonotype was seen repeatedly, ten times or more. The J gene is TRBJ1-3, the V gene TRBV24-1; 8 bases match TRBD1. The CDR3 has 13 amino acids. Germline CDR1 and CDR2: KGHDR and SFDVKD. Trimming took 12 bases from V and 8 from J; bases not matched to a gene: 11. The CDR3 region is CAASDRDKHTIYF. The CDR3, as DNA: TGTGCCGCCTCGGACAGGGACAAACACACCATATATTTT.

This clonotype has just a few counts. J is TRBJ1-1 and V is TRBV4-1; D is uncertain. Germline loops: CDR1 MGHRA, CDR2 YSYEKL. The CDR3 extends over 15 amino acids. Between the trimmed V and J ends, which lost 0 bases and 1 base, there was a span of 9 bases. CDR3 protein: CASSQETARNTEAFF. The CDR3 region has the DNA TGCGCCAGCAGCCAAGAAACAGCTAGGAACACTGAAGCTTTCTTT.